The 5 T cell receptor beta chains in this list originate from one sample, sequenced in a study of T cell responses to AZD1222 COVID-19 vaccine. The assay was immunoSEQ multiplex PCR, and TCRdb's table has in-frame clones only and misses some. Here the sample spans over 100,000 clones, about nine tenths being singletons. The input for sequencing was peripheral blood, taken on day 0 of AZD1222 vaccination. The receptors were gathered from an adult in good health.

The chain employs TRBV5-1 and TRBJ2-3, with no clear D. Trimming removed 0 bases at V and 7 bases at J, with 6 bases between. This CDR3 region has 12 residues. Germline V gene data show CDR1 as SGHRS and CDR2 as YFSETQ. The CDR3 coding sequence is TGCGCCAGCAGCTTGGCTGACTATACGCAGTATTTT. Translating gives CASSLADYTQYF.

This chain links TRBV21-1 with TRBJ1-5. TRBV21-1 is reported as a pseudogene. The CDR3 is 19 amino acids. CDR3: CARGRGGTLKKARDQPQHF. For the CDR3, the DNA is TGTGCCAGGGGGAGGGGAGGGACCCTCAAAAAGGCTCGGGATCAGCCCCAGCATTTT.

CDR3 residues: CASSQGDGFNEKLFF. Written as DNA, the CDR3 is TGCGCCAGCAGCCAAGGGGATGGGTTTAATGAAAAACTGTTTTTT. The V and J genes are TRBV4-1 and TRBJ1-4; D is unresolved. Trimming shortened V by 1 base and J by 4 bases, and 10 bases separated the two germline ends. Germline loops: CDR1 MGHRA, CDR2 YSYEKL. The CDR3 consists of 15 residues.

The genes are TRBV15 and TRBJ1-1; the D is unclear. CDR1 and CDR2 from the germline V gene are LNHNV and YYDKDF (reference sequence). This CDR3 is 16 amino acids long. Trimming took off 1 base at V and 0 bases at J, with 12 bases between the two ends. The CDR3 sequence is CATSRGLRTVNTEAFF. The CDR3 coding sequence is TGTGCCACCAGCAGAGGACTCAGAACGGTGAACACTGAAGCTTTCTTT.

The V and J genes are TRBV28 and TRBJ1-3, with unresolved D. The CDR3 runs 13 residues. With 8 bases removed from V and 0 bases from J, the gap between germline ends came to 8 bases. The germline CDR1 and CDR2 sequences are MDHEN and SYDVKM. This chain's CDR3 is CASGQASGNTIYF. CDR3 sequence (DNA): TGTGCCAGCGGCCAGGCCTCTGGAAACACCATATATTTT.